Shown below are 9 T cell receptor beta chains from a single sample sequenced in a study of blood T cell repertoires in COVID-19. Some clones are missing from TCRdb's copy, which holds only in-frame ones; the method was immunoSEQ multiplex PCR. The table includes 150,000 to 200,000 clones, 88% detected once. The material sequenced was peripheral blood. Receptor source: a man aged 60-69 years with acute or convalescent COVID-19.

The chain couples TRBV7-8 to TRBJ1-5; D gene uncertain. The V and J ends lost 3 bases and 4 bases respectively, with 22 bases between them. The CDR3 has 18 amino acids. Germline-derived CDR1 and CDR2 are SGHVS and FQNEAQ. The CDR3 DNA is TGTGCCAGCAGCTTCGCGAGCGGTTCAGACGTGGGTAATCAGCCCCAGCATTTT. This sequence encodes CASSFASGSDVGNQPQHF.

This clone occurred a few times. The chain is built from TRBV12-3 or TRBV12-4 and TRBJ2-3; a weak D match, TRBD2 (6 bases). The CDR3 loop spans 13 amino acids. Deletions cut 8 bases from V and 4 bases from J, with 13 bases between. The CDR3 DNA is TGTGCCAGCGGCGGGGTGGGCCCAGATACGCAGTATTTT. Translation gives CASGGVGPDTQYF.

This sequence joins TRBV4-3 and TRBJ1-2; no definite D call. This CDR3 has 15 residues. Germline V gene lookup returns CDR1 LGHNA and CDR2 YSLEER. V shed 0 bases and J shed 4 bases, with 12 bases lying between them. CDR3 nucleotide sequence: TGCGCCAGCAGCCAAGAACTGTTTGGAGGCTATGGCTACACCTTC. Amino acids: CASSQELFGGYGYTF.

The chain uses TRBV5-4 and TRBJ2-1, with 8 bases fitting TRBD2. This CDR3 has 16 residues. Germline CDR1 is SGHNT and CDR2 is YYREEE (reference sequence). The V gene end was trimmed by 2 bases and the J gene end by 7 bases; junction bases not matched to a gene: 11. The CDR3 protein is CASSFQTSALGNEQFF. The CDR3 DNA is TGTGCCAGCAGCTTCCAGACTAGCGCTCTCGGTAATGAGCAGTTCTTC.

The rearrangement uses TRBV19 and TRBJ1-4; no firm D call. The CDR3 is 14 amino acids. V dropped 4 bases and J dropped 3 bases, with 9 bases sitting between them. CDR1 is LNHDA, CDR2 SQIVND, per germline (reference sequence). The CDR3 protein is CASSKREANEKLFF. CDR3 sequence (DNA): TGTGCCAGTAGTAAGAGGGAGGCTAATGAAAAACTGTTTTTT.

This chain joins TRBV7-9 and TRBJ2-2; D may be TRBD2 (5 bases). Germline V gene sequence: CDR1 SEHNR, CDR2 FQNEAQ (reference sequence). V was cut by 4 bases and J by 6 bases, with 9 bases left in between. The CDR3 length is 13 residues. The CDR3, as DNA: TGTGCCAGCAGCTCCCCCGGGGCCGGGGAGCTGTTTTTT. Translating gives CASSSPGAGELFF.

V is TRBV6-1 and J is TRBJ2-3; TRBD1 agrees at 7 bases. J was trimmed by 2 bases and V by 3 bases; bases with no gene match: 5. CDR1 and CDR2 from the germline V gene are MNHNS and SASEGT. The CDR3 length is 15 residues. The CDR3 DNA is TGTGCCAGCAGTGAGGAGACAGGGTTCACAGATACGCAGTATTTT. It codes for CASSEETGFTDTQYF.

Comment on this clone: Within the sample, other DNA sequences also encode this same CDR3. V and J are TRBV6-2 or TRBV6-3 and TRBJ1-1; D remains unclear. Germline V gene sequence: CDR1 MNHEY, CDR2 SVGEGT. V was pared by 0 bases and J by 5 bases, with 7 bases between. The CDR3 runs 13 residues. The CDR3 is CASSYSTGTEAFF. CDR3 coding DNA: TGTGCCAGCAGTTACTCGACTGGGACTGAAGCTTTCTTT.

This chain uses TRBV30 with TRBJ2-1, with D possibly matching TRBD1 (5 bases). V lost 3 bases to trimming and J lost 3 bases, with 15 bases between them. CDR1 and CDR2 (germline): GTSNPN, SVGIG (reference sequence). The CDR3 runs 15 residues. CDR3 sequence reads: CAWSAVLQGYNEQFF. Written as DNA, the CDR3 is TGTGCCTGGAGCGCAGTACTTCAGGGCTACAATGAGCAGTTCTTC.